The clone carrying this T cell receptor beta chain was recorded a few times. The sample belongs to a study of beta chain features in type 1 diabetes. Expressed TCRB transcripts were sequenced because the entire RNA isolate underwent reverse transcription. An average of roughly 4 million reads was obtained for naive, central memory and regulatory T cell samples. The data were produced by immunoSEQ multiplex PCR, yet TCRdb's version contains in-frame clones alone and is incomplete. The sample records about 410,000 clones, approximately 15% being singletons. This CDR3 is built from 12 residues. The germline V gene encodes CDR1 SNHLY and CDR2 FYNNEI. J was trimmed by 3 bases and V by 7 bases; bases with no gene match: 3. Sorting with CD45RO/CCR7/CD25/CD127/CD95/CD27 yielded naive, central memory, regulatory and stem-like memory CD4+ cells.

This TCR derives from a man aged 25-40 years in good health. The specimen was naive CD4+ T cells from blood. V gene TRBV2 combines with J gene TRBJ2-7; 7 bases align to TRBD2. The CDR3 spells CASKRDFYEQYV. In nucleotides, the CDR3 is TGTGCCAGCAAGCGGGATTTCTACGAGCAGTACGTC.